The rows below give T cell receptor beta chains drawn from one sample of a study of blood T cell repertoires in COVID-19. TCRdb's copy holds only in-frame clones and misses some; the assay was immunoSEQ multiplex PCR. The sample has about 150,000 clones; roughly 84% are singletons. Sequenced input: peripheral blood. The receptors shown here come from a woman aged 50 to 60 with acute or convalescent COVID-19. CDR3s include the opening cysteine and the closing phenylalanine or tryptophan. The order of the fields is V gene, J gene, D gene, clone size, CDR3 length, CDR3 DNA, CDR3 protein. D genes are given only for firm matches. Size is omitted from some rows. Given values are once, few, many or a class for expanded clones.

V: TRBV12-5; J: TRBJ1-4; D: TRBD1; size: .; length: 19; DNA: TGTGCTAGTGGTTTGCGAACCGGGACAGGCTTTAGTGGGAATGAAAAACTGTTTTTT; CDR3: CASGLRTGTGFSGNEKLFF
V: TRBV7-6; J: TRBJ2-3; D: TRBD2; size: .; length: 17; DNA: TGTGCCAGCAGCTTAGCATACAGCGGGGGGGGAAAAGATACGCAGTATTTT; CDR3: CASSLAYSGGGKDTQYF
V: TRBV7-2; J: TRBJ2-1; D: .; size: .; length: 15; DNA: TGTGCCAGCAGCTTAGTGGGCACCGGGGTCAAAGAGCAGTTCTTC; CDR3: CASSLVGTGVKEQFF
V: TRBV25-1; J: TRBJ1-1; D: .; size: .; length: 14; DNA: TGTGCCAGCAGTAGACAGACTCCGAACACTGAAGCTTTCTTT; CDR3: CASSRQTPNTEAFF
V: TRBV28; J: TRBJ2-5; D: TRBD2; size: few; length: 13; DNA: TGTGCCAGCAGTTTGGGAGGGCGAGAGACCCAGTACTTC; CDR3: CASSLGGRETQYF
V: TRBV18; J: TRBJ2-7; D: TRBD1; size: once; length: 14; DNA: TGTGCCAGCTCACCAGGGACAGGGGGCGTCGAGCAGTACTTC; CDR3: CASSPGTGGVEQYF
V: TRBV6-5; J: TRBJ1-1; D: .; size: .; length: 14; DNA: TGTGCCAGCAGGAAACAGGGTAGGAGCACTGAAGCTTTCTTT; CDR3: CASRKQGRSTEAFF
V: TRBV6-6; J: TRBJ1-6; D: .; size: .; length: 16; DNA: TGTGCCAGCAGTTACTCTGGGCCAGAGTTAAATTCACCCCTCCACTTT; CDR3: CASSYSGPELNSPLHF
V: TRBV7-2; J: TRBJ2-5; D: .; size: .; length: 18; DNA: TGTGCCAGCAGCTTACCTATAGGAGGAAAGGCAGTCGAGCAGACCCAGTACTTC; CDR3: CASSLPIGGKAVEQTQYF
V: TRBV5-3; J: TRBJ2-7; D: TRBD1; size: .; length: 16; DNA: TGTGCCAGAAGCTCGAGGACAGGGGGTCGGAGCTACGAGCAGTACTTC; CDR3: CARSSRTGGRSYEQYF
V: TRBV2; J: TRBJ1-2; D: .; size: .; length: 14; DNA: TGTGCCAGCAGCCTGCCCCCGGGAAATAGTGGCTACACCTTC; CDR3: CASSLPPGNSGYTF
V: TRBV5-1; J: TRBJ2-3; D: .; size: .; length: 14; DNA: TGCGCCAGCAGCACCGGGACTCGAACAGATACGCAGTATTTT; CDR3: CASSTGTRTDTQYF
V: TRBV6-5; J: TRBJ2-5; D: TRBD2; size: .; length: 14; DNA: TGTGCCAGCAAACCCTTAGCGGGGCAAGAGACCCAGTACTTC; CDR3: CASKPLAGQETQYF
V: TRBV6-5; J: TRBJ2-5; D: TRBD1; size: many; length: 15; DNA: TGTGCCAGCAGTTACTCCCACAGGGGCCAAGAGACCCAGTACTTC; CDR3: CASSYSHRGQETQYF
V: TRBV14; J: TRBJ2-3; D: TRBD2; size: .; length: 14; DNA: TGTGCCAGCAGCCGAGCGGGAGTAATAGATACGCAGTATTTT; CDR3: CASSRAGVIDTQYF
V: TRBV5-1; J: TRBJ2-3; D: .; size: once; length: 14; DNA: TGCGCCAGCAGCTTGGTCCCAGACACAGATACGCAGTATTTT; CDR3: CASSLVPDTDTQYF
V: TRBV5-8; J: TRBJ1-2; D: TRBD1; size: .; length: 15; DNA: TGTGCCAGCAGCCACCAGGGGGGACTTAACTATGGCTACACCTTC; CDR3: CASSHQGGLNYGYTF
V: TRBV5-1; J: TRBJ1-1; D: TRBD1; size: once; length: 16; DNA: TGCGCCAGCAGCTTGGACGGGACAGCCATGAACACTGAAGCTTTCTTT; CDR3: CASSLDGTAMNTEAFF
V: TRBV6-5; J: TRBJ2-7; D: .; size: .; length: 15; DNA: TGTGCCAGCAGGACCCGGACAGTGGCCTCCTACGAGCAGTACTTC; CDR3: CASRTRTVASYEQYF
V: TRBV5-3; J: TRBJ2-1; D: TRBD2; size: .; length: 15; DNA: TGTGCCAGAAGACACACTAGCGGCTCCTACAATGAGCAGTTCTTC; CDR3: CARRHTSGSYNEQFF
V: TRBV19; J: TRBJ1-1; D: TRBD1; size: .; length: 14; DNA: TGTGCCAGTAGTATAGGCAACAGGGGAACTGAAGCTTTCTTT; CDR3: CASSIGNRGTEAFF
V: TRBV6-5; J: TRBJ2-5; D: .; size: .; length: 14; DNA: TGTGCCAGCAGTTACCCGGACAGCCAAGAGACCCAGTACTTC; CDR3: CASSYPDSQETQYF
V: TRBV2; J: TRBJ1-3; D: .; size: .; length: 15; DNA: TGTGCCAGCAGTGAAGCGGGGGGCTCTGGAAACACCATATATTTT; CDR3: CASSEAGGSGNTIYF
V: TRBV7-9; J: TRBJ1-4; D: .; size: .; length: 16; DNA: TGTGCCAGCAGCTTAGGGTCCGGGGGAACTAATGAAAAACTGTTTTTT; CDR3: CASSLGSGGTNEKLFF
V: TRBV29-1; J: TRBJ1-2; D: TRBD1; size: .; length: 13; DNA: TGCAGCGTATGGGTAGGACAGGGCAGCGGCTACACCTTC; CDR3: CSVWVGQGSGYTF